This T cell receptor (beta chain) was sequenced during a study of blood T cell repertoires in COVID-19. CDR3 length: 16 residues. Trimming pared 2 bases from V and 7 bases from J, leaving 18 bases between. CDR1 is MRHNA and CDR2 is SNTAGT in the germline V gene. Assay: immunoSEQ multiplex PCR; the TCRdb copy retains only in-frame clones and omits some. This sample carries some 260,000 clones, approximately 79% of them seen once, and the ten largest clones take under 5%. The chain is built from TRBV6-4 and TRBJ2-1, with D perhaps matching TRBD2 (7 bases). The sample consisted of PBMCs or T cells enriched from blood (not recorded which). This receptor was taken from a man under 40 with acute COVID-19. The CDR3 nucleotides are TGTGCCAGCAGTGACGGGGCGGGGGCCGCGGGGAATGAGCAGTTCTTC. Translation: CASSDGAGAAGNEQFF.